The rows below give T cell receptor beta chains drawn from one sample of a study of T-cell memory formation after mild COVID-19. Each CDR3 protein gets one entry after TCRdb re-called the 5' RACE reads with MiXCR. The data show some 69,000 distinct CDR3 sequences, 16% seen once. Sequencing was carried out using PBMCs or a T cell subset sorted from them (not recorded which). These receptors originate from an adult woman who had mild COVID-19 (a few samples of this study predate the infection). Cell type and time point are not known. CDR3s include the opening cysteine and the closing phenylalanine or tryptophan.

v_gene	j_gene	CDR3aa
TRBV12-3/TRBV12-4	TRBJ2-3	CADRPLRTDTQYF
TRBV7-8	TRBJ2-7	CASGNRADYEQYF
TRBV5-1	TRBJ2-1	CASSLVGRGRNNEQFF
TRBV7-6	TRBJ2-7	CASSPAQGYYEQYF
TRBV7-3	TRBJ2-2	CATQGQGNTGELFF
TRBV5-1	TRBJ2-3	CASSFRQATDTQYF
TRBV7-8	TRBJ2-1	CASSHPDGAGSIEQFF
TRBV12-3/TRBV12-4	TRBJ1-1	CASSPSGRPFF
TRBV7-9	TRBJ2-5	CASSLIVAGGQETQYF
TRBV12-3/TRBV12-4	TRBJ2-5	CASSGIGQGEETQYF
TRBV20-1	TRBJ2-3	CSAPSSGRTDTQYF
TRBV12-3/TRBV12-4	TRBJ2-3	CASNPGGSGGTSTDTQYF
TRBV7-6	TRBJ2-7	CASSLAPLANYEQYF
TRBV7-6	TRBJ2-5	CASKMTPETQYF
TRBV7-9	TRBJ2-2	CASSLAPGELFF
TRBV13	TRBJ2-7	CASSFFRGFYEQYF
TRBV19	TRBJ2-6	CASSSGANVLTF
TRBV11-2	TRBJ2-3	CASSLFERGALTDTQYF
TRBV12-3/TRBV12-4	TRBJ2-7	CASSSGTSGEQYF
TRBV4-1	TRBJ1-4	CASTQVVDRAPEKLFF
TRBV7-6	TRBJ1-6	CASSSTGTGPANSPLHF
TRBV6-1	TRBJ1-5	CASKSDGGRQPQHF
TRBV29-1	TRBJ2-7	CSAITGYEQYF
TRBV13	TRBJ1-1	CASSLGEDRGRGTEAFF
TRBV3-1	TRBJ2-3	CASSTSFWTGAHGDTQYF
TRBV5-1	TRBJ2-7	CASSLVWGVAYEQYF
TRBV4-3	TRBJ2-1	CASSQEFPSTAAGEQFF
TRBV5-1	TRBJ2-1	CASSLDSSYNEQFF
TRBV20-1	TRBJ1-5	CSASDSFNQPQHF
TRBV27	TRBJ1-3	CASRPLRDTSGNTIYF
TRBV7-2	TRBJ2-1	CASSPGTGTQFF